This section outlines one T cell receptor (beta chain) sequence together with its context. Antigen: not known. The data originate from a study of human thymus T cells. With V trimmed by 0 bases and J by 5 bases, 8 bases remained unmatched. The V gene's germline CDR1 is SGHRS and CDR2 YFSETQ. The CDR3 runs to 16 residues. Some clones are missing from TCRdb's copy, which holds only in-frame ones; the method was immunoSEQ multiplex PCR. The table shows 45,000 to 50,000 clones, with 95% occurring only once. Each of the donors was a healthy Finnish infant who was undergoing open corrective cardiac surgery for congenital heart defects. A roughly 0.45-1 mL peripheral blood aliquot was taken intraoperatively from four of eight donors. Blood DNA came from all available leukocytes, not a fixed cell number. General study points: Both thymic and peripheral blood repertoires showed apparently biased V and J usage.

This TCR was recovered from a girl in the first two years of life with a congenital heart defect but otherwise immunologically healthy. This chain links TRBV5-1 with TRBJ2-7; 10 bases align to TRBD1. Material: blood. CDR3 amino acids: CASSLGTGGAWDEQYF. CDR3 bases: TGCGCCAGCAGCTTGGGGACAGGGGGGGCTTGGGACGAGCAGTACTTC.